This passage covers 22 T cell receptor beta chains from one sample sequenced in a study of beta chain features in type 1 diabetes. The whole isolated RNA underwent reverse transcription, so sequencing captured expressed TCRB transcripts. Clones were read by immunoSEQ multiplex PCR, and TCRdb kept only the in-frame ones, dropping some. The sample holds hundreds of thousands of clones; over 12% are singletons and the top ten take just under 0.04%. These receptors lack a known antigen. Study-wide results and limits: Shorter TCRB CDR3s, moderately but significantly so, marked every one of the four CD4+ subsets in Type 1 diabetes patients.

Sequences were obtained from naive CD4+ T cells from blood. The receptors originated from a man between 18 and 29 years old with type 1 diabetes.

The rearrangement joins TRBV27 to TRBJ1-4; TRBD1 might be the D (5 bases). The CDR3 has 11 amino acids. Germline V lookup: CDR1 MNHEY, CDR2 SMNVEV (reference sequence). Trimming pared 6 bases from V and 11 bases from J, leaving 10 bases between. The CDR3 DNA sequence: TGTGCCAGCAGCCAGGGAGGGAAACTGTTTTTT. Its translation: CASSQGGKLFF.

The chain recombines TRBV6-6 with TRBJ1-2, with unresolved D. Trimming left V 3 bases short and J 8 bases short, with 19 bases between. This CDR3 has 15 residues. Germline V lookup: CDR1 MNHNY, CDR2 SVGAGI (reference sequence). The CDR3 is CASSYYDPGLGGYTF. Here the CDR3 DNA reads TGTGCCAGCAGTTATTACGACCCCGGGCTCGGCGGCTACACCTTC.

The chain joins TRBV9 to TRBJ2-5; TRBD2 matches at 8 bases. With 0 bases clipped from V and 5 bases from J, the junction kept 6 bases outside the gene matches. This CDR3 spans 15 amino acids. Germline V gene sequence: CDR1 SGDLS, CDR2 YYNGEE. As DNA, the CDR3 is TGTGCCAGCAGCGTAGGGCAACCGGGAGGGGAGACCCAGTACTTC. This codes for CASSVGQPGGETQYF.

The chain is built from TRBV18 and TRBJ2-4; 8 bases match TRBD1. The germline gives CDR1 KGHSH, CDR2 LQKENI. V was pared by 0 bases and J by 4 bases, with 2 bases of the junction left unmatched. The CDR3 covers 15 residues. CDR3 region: CASSPPRTGKNIQYF. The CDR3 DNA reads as TGTGCCAGCTCACCACCCCGGACAGGGAAAAACATTCAGTACTTC.

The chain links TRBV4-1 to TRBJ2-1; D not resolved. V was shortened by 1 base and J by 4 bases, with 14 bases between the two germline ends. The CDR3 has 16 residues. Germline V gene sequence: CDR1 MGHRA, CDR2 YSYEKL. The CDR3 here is CASSQVWQILYNEQFF. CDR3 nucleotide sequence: TGCGCCAGCAGCCAAGTGTGGCAGATTTTGTACAATGAGCAGTTCTTC.

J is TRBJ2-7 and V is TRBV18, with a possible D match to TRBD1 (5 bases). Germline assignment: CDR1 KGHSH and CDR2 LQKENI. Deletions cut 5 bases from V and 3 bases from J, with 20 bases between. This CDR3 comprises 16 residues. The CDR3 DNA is TGTGCCAGCTCAACAACCCTACAGGCAAGTTTCTACGAGCAGTACTTC. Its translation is CASSTTLQASFYEQYF.

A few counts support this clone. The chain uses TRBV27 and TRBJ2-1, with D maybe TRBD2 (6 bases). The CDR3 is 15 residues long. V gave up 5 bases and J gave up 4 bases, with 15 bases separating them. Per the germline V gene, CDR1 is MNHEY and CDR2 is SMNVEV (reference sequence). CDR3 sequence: CASSPDGTPYNEQFF. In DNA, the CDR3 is TGTGCCAGCAGTCCCGACGGGACTCCATACAATGAGCAGTTCTTC.

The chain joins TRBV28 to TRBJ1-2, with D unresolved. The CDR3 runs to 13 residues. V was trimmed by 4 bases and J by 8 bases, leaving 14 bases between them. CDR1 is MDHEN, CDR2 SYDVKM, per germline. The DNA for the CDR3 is TGTGCCAGCAGTTCCCCTTCCCTGCAGGGCTACACCTTC. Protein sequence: CASSSPSLQGYTF.

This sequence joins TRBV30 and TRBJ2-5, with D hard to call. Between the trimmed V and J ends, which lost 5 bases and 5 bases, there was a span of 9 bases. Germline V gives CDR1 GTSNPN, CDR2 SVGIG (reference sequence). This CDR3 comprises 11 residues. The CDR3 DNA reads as TGTGCCTGGGATCTAACGGAGACCCAGTACTTC. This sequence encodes CAWDLTETQYF.

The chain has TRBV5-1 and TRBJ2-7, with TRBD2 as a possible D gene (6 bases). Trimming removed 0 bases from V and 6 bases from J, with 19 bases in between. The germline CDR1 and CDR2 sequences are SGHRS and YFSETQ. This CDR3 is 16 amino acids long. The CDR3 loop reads CASSLDHWGGEAEQYF. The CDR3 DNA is TGCGCCAGCAGCTTGGATCATTGGGGAGGAGAAGCCGAGCAGTACTTC.

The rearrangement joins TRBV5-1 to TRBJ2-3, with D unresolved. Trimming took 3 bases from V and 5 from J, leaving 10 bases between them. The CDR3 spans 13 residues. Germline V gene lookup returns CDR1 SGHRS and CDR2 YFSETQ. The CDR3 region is CASSSLDGDTQYF. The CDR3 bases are TGCGCCAGCAGCTCCTTGGACGGAGATACGCAGTATTTT.

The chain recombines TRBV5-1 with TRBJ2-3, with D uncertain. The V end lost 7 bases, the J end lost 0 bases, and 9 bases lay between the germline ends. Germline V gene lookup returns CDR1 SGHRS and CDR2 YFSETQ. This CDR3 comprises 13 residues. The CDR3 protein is CASGAPSTDTQYF. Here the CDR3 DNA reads TGCGCCAGCGGAGCGCCCAGCACAGATACGCAGTATTTT.

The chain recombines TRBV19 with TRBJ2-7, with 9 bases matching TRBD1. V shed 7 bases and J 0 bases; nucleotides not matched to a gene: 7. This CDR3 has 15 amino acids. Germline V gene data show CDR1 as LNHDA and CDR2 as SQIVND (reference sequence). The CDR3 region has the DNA TGTGCCAGTACCGATCCGGGACAGGGCTCCTACGAGCAGTACTTC. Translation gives CASTDPGQGSYEQYF.

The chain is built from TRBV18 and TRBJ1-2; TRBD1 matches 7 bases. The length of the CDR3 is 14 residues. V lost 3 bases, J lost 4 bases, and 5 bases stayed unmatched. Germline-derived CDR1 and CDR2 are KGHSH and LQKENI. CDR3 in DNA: TGTGCCAGCTCACCGGAGGGGGCGCTCTATGGCTACACCTTC. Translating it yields CASSPEGALYGYTF.

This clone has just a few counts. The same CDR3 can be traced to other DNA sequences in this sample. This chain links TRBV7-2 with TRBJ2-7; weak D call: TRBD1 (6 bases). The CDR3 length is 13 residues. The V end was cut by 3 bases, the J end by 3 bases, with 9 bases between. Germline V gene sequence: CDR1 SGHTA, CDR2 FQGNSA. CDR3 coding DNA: TGTGCCAGCAGCTTGGACAGAGGCTACGAGCAGTACTTC. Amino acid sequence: CASSLDRGYEQYF.

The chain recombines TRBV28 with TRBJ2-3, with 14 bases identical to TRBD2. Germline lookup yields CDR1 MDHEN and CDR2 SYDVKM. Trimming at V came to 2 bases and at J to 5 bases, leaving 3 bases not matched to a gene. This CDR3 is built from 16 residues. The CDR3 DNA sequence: TGTGCCAGCAGTTTACGACTAGCGGGGGGGCAAGATACGCAGTATTTT. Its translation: CASSLRLAGGQDTQYF.

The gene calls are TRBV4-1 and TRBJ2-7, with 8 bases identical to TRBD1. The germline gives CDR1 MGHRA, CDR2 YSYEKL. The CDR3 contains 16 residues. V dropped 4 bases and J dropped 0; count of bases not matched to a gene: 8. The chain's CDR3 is CASSRLTGDLSYEQYF. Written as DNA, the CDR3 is TGCGCCAGCAGCCGATTGACAGGGGACCTCTCCTACGAGCAGTACTTC.

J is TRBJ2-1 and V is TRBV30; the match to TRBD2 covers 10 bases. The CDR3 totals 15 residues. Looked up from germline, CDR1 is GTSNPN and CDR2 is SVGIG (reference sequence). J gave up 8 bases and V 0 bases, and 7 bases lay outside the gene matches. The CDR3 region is CAWSVRSSGSYEQFF. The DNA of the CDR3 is TGTGCCTGGAGTGTAAGGTCTAGCGGGAGCTATGAGCAGTTCTTC.

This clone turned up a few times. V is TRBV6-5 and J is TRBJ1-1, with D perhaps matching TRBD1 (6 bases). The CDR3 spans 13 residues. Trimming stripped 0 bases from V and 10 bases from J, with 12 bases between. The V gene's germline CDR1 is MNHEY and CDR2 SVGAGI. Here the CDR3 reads CASSYSRGAAAFF. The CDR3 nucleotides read TGTGCCAGCAGTTACTCGAGGGGGGCGGCAGCTTTCTTT.

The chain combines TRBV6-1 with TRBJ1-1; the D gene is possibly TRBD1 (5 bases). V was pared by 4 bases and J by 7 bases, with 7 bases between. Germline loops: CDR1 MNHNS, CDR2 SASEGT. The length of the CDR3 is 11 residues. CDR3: CASSGQIEAFF. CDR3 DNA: TGTGCCAGCAGTGGACAGATTGAAGCTTTCTTT.

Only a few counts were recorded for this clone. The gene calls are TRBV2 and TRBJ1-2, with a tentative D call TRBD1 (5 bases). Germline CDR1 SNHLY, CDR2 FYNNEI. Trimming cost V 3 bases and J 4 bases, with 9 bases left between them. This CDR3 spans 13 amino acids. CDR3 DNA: TGTGCCAGCAGTGACACAGGTTCCTATGGCTACACCTTC. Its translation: CASSDTGSYGYTF.

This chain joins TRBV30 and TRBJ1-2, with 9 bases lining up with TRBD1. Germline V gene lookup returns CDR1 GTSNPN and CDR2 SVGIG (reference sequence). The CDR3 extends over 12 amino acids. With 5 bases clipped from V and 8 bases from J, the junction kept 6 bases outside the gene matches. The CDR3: CAWQGTGIGYTF. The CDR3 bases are TGTGCCTGGCAAGGGACAGGGATCGGCTACACCTTC.